This T cell receptor beta chain stems from a study of Graves' ophthalmopathy and Graves' hyperthyroidism. Among the hyperthyroidism patients, all were newly diagnosed, aged 18 to 65, with under 2 months' duration. Orbital computed tomography and thyroid ultrasound, along with TRAb, serum thyroxine and clinical symptoms, underpinned diagnosis. From RNA, the CDR3 regions of TCR beta chains were amplified and sequenced. RT-PCR was first run with HTBI primers, then multiplex PCR in a second round. Each CDR3 protein gets one entry after TCRdb re-called the multiplex PCR reads with MiXCR. The table lists 1 million to 1.3 million distinct CDR3 sequences, approximately 35% of them singletons. The CDR3 is 14 amino acids. The J segment lost 5 bases and the V segment lost 6 bases, leaving 7 bases of the junction unmatched. Germline V gene data show CDR1 as SGHVS and CDR2 as FQNEAQ.

V gene TRBV7-8 combines with J gene TRBJ1-5; 7 bases map to TRBD1. The sequence was obtained from an adult man with Graves' hyperthyroidism. Sequencing input: peripheral blood or thyroid tissue (not recorded which). In DNA form, the CDR3 reads TGTGCCAGCAGTCCCGACAGGGACTATCAGCCCCAGCATTTT. This gives the protein CASSPDRDYQPQHF.